This TCR beta chain was identified in a study of cytomegalovirus exposure and HLA in healthy donors. Findings and limits, study-wide: Accurate predictions that matched the HLA-A and HLA-B alleles of most subjects were reportedly made from TCR beta sequences. There were approximately 150 TCR beta chains listed as cytomegalovirus-associated.

V lost 4 bases to trimming and J lost 3 bases; unmatched junction nucleotides: 8. This CDR3 comprises 15 residues. Looked up from germline, CDR1 is SGHVS and CDR2 is FNYEAQ. While unrecorded immune exposures were likely, the donors were nominally healthy when sampled. Primers included in the PCR were 60 Vbeta and 13 Jbeta primers. The assay was immunoSEQ multiplex PCR, and TCRdb's table has in-frame clones only and misses some. The data contain 90,000 to 150,000 clones, approximately 80% of them singletons. Points on this clone: What it recognizes is unknown.

V gene TRBV7-6 combines with J gene TRBJ2-5, with 7 bases identical to TRBD2. This receptor was identified in a man aged 40-49 years in good health and CMV-seropositive. The sequencing sample was made of PBMCs. CDR3 protein: CASSSGWGGEETQYF. The CDR3 DNA reads as TGTGCCAGCAGCTCTGGCTGGGGGGGGGAAGAGACCCAGTACTTC. Together with reference TRBV7-6 and TRBJ2-5, the CDR3 gives the full variable domain: GAGVSQSPRYKVTKRGQDVALRCDPISGHVSLYWYRQALGQGPEFLTYFNYEAQQDKSGLPNDRFSAERPEGSISTLTIQRTEQRDSAMYRCASSSGWGGEETQYFGPGTRLLVL.